The clone carrying this T cell receptor (beta chain) came up a few times. Its antigen is unknown. These data originate in a study of T-cell memory formation after mild COVID-19. Germline V gene lookup returns CDR1 SNHLY and CDR2 FYNNEI. Trimming stripped 7 bases from V and 0 bases from J, with 7 bases between. CDR3 size: 13 residues. Each CDR3 protein is one row after TCRdb ran MiXCR on the 5' RACE reads. The sample includes about 310,000 distinct CDR3 sequences, roughly 21% of them seen just once. Broader study findings: CM and EM subsets held most contracting CD4+ clones; EMRA held CD8+ ones. SARS-CoV-2 specificity was not confirmed for second-wave clones peaking on day 37. The pre-infection memory compartment contained some responding clones, suggesting cross-reactive memory joined. Day 15 to 85 contracting clones showed balanced CD4/CD8; later expanders leaned CD4+.

The material sequenced was PBMCs or a T cell subset sorted from them (not recorded which). The chain is built from TRBV2 and TRBJ1-5; D gene ambiguous. The clonotype originates from a man aged 18 to 30 who had mild COVID-19 (a few samples of this study predate the infection). Cell type and time point are not known. CDR3 amino acids: CASKGNSNQPQHF. The CDR3 bases are TGTGCCAGCAAGGGAAATAGCAATCAGCCCCAGCATTTT.